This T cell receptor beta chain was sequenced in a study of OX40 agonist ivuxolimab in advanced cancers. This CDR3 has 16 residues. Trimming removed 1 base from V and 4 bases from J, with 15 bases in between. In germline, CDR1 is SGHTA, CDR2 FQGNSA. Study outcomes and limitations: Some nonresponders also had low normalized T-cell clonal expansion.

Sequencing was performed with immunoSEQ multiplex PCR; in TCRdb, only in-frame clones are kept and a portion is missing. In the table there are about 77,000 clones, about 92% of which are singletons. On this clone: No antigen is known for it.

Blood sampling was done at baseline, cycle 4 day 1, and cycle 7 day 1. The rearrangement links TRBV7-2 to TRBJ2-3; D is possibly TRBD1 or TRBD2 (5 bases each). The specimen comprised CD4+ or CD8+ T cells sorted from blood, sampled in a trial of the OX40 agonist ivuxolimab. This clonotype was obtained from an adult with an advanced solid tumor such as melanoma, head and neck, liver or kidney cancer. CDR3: CASSLGAPVGADTQYF. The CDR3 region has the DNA TGTGCCAGCAGCTTAGGGGCACCAGTGGGGGCAGATACGCAGTATTTT.